The entry below gives a single T cell receptor beta chain sequence along with its context. Trimming removed 5 bases from V and 4 bases from J, with 18 bases in between. Germline CDR1 and CDR2: SGHTA and FQGNSA. The CDR3 length is 17 residues. The sample comes from a study of shared clonotypes between healthy human individuals. Measured with immunoSEQ multiplex PCR; TCRdb has only the in-frame clones, and not every one. The sample includes around 1.5 million clones, approximately 98% of them seen just once. The study enrolled healthy HIV-negative adults without recent acute infections or vaccinations as donors.

The source of this sequence is a young man in good health. The gene calls are TRBV7-2 and TRBJ2-6, with TRBD1 as a possible D gene (5 bases). The sample consisted of naive CD4+ T cells sorted from blood. The sample's subset: CD45RA+ positively selected. The CDR3 DNA reads TGTGCCAGCAGCAATCTCCAGGGATGGATCGGGGCCAACGTCCTGACTTTC. The encoded protein is CASSNLQGWIGANVLTF.